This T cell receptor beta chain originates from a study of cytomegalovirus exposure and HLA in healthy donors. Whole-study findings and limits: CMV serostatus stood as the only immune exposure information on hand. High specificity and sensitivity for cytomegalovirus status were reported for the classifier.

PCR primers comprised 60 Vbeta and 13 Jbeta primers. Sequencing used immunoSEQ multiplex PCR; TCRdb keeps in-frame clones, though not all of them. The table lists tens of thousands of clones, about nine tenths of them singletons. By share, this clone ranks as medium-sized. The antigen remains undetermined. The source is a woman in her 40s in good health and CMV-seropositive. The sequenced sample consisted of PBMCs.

The CDR3: CATMLGTAEAFF. The CDR3 DNA reads TGTGCCACGATGCTCGGGACAGCCGAAGCTTTCTTT. The chain links TRBV19 to TRBJ1-1; TRBD1 aligns across 7 bases. V lost 10 bases to trimming and J lost 8 bases; unmatched junction nucleotides: 10. Germline lookup yields CDR1 LNHDA and CDR2 SQIVND (reference sequence). The CDR3 is 12 amino acids.